A single sample gave rise to the 17 T cell receptor beta chains below, sequenced in a study of neurological immune-mediated disorders. TCRdb processed the 5' RACE reads anew with MiXCR; each CDR3 protein has one entry. The top ten hold 3.1% of the sample, which has 55,000 to 60,000 distinct CDR3 sequences, 3% to 4% seen once. Sequencing used PBMCs. These receptors were obtained from a woman in her 30s with multiple sclerosis.

This clonotype was counted ten times or more. The chain joins TRBV7-6 to TRBJ1-2, with 8 bases fitting TRBD1. The CDR3 is 16 amino acids. CDR1 is SGHVS, CDR2 FNYEAQ, per germline. The V and J ends lost 4 bases and 4 bases, in that order; junction bases with no gene match: 11. The CDR3: CASSYSIQGAGYGYTF. CDR3 DNA: TGTGCCAGCAGCTATTCAATCCAGGGGGCAGGCTATGGCTACACCTTC. Full variable domain (remainder filled in from reference TRBV7-6 and TRBJ1-2): GAGVSQSPRYKVTKRGQDVALRCDPISGHVSLYWYRQALGQGPEFLTYFNYEAQQDKSGLPNDRFSAERPEGSISTLTIQRTEQRDSAMYRCASSYSIQGAGYGYTFGSGTRLTVV.

In this sample, this clonotype turned up many times. A junction boundary mismatches the germline segment, possibly from a read error. The chain uses TRBV20-1 and TRBJ1-5, with 8 bases matching TRBD1. The CDR3 sequence is 13 residues long. The germline V gene has CDR1 DFQATT and CDR2 SNEGSKA (reference sequence). The CDR3 spells CSASQGANQPQNF. For the CDR3, the DNA is TGCAGTGCTAGCCAGGGGGCAAATCAGCCCCAGAATTTT.

This clonotype was picked up many times. This rearrangement joins TRBV5-1 to TRBJ2-3; D might be TRBD2 (7 bases). V dropped 4 bases and J dropped 2 bases, with 17 bases sitting between them. The V gene's germline CDR1 is SGHRS and CDR2 YFSETQ. The CDR3 has 16 amino acids. The CDR3 protein is CASSPAGGGATDTQYF. CDR3 bases: TGCGCCAGCAGCCCGGCAGGAGGGGGGGCCACAGATACGCAGTATTTT.

The chain combines TRBV11-2 with TRBJ2-5; TRBD2 matches 9 bases. The CDR3 loop spans 17 amino acids. CDR1 is SGHAT and CDR2 is FQNNGV in the germline V gene. Losses at the gene ends were 1 base for V and 2 bases for J; bases not matched to a gene: 8. The CDR3 nucleotides read TGTGCCAGCAGCTTAGTTAGCCTAGCGGGGATACAAGAGACCCAGTACTTC. It translates to CASSLVSLAGIQETQYF.

This clonotype was counted at least ten times. This chain joins TRBV5-5 and TRBJ2-7; D gene unclear. Trimming took 3 bases from V and 3 from J, leaving 10 bases between them. The CDR3 contains 13 residues. Germline V gives CDR1 SGHKS, CDR2 YYEKEE (reference sequence). CDR3 region: CASSYASYYEQYF. Here the CDR3 DNA reads TGTGCCAGCAGCTACGCATCATACTACGAGCAGTACTTC.

The table lists this clonotype with many counts. The V and J genes are TRBV12-3 or TRBV12-4 and TRBJ2-3; 8 bases align to TRBD1. Trimming took 6 bases from V and 1 from J; bases not matched to a gene: 6. This CDR3 has 15 amino acids. CDR3 protein: CASSSGTGGTDTQYF. Here the CDR3 DNA reads TGTGCCAGCAGCTCCGGGACAGGAGGCACAGATACGCAGTATTTT.

In its sample, this clonotype ranks as medium-sized. The chain couples TRBV10-3 to TRBJ1-1, with 10 positions matching TRBD1. The J segment lost 3 bases and the V segment lost 3 bases, leaving 7 bases of the junction unmatched. The germline V gene has CDR1 ENHRY and CDR2 SYGVKD. The CDR3 extends over 16 amino acids. CDR3 nucleotide sequence: TGTGCCATCAGTGATAGGGGACAGGGGTTTTACACTGAAGCTTTCTTT. This encodes CAISDRGQGFYTEAFF.

This clonotype was seen a few times. The CDR3 sequence: CASSPDDDQPQHF. The CDR3 DNA sequence: TGTGCCAGCTCACCAGATGATGATCAGCCCCAGCATTTT. V is TRBV18 and J is TRBJ1-5, with D uncertain. V dropped 2 bases and J dropped 5 bases, with 7 bases sitting between them. The CDR3 loop spans 13 amino acids. From germline, CDR1 is KGHSH and CDR2 LQKENI.

This clonotype was counted between two and nine times. The chain combines TRBV20-1 with TRBJ1-1; 11 nucleotides agree with TRBD1. Looked up from germline, CDR1 is DFQATT and CDR2 is SNEGSKA (reference sequence). The CDR3 contains 13 residues. V lost 4 bases, J lost 5 bases, and 3 bases stayed unmatched. CDR3 sequence: CSAMGQGETEAFF. In nucleotides, the CDR3 is TGCAGTGCTATGGGACAGGGGGAAACTGAAGCTTTCTTT.

Ten or more counts support this clonotype. V and J are TRBV20-1 and TRBJ1-2; D perhaps matches TRBD1 (6 bases). CDR3 length: 14 amino acids. Trimming took off 5 bases at V and 2 bases at J, with 15 bases between the two ends. Germline assignment: CDR1 DFQATT and CDR2 SNEGSKA (reference sequence). The CDR3 sequence is CSAPLGGQNYGYTF. CDR3 DNA sequence: TGCAGTGCTCCCCTGGGGGGGCAAAACTATGGCTACACCTTC.

This clonotype was picked up many times. The J gene is TRBJ1-5, the V gene TRBV28; D might be TRBD1 (5 bases). V shed 3 bases and J shed 2 bases, with 23 bases lying between them. The length of the CDR3 is 19 residues. Germline assignment: CDR1 MDHEN and CDR2 SYDVKM. The DNA of the CDR3 is TGTGCCAGCAGTTTTACCGCCCGGACTGGGGGGGTACGCAATCAGCCCCAGCATTTT. It is translated as CASSFTARTGGVRNQPQHF.

The sample holds many counts of this clonotype. This sequence joins TRBV5-5 and TRBJ2-2; TRBD1 matches 9 bases. Germline V gene data show CDR1 as SGHKS and CDR2 as YYEKEE (reference sequence). With 1 base clipped from V and 3 bases from J, the junction kept 4 bases outside the gene matches. This CDR3 comprises 16 residues. The CDR3 nucleotides read TGTGCCAGCAGCTTGAGGGGACAGGGTTACACCGGGGAGCTGTTTTTT. Translated, it gives CASSLRGQGYTGELFF.

This clonotype was detected many times. V is TRBV29-1 and J is TRBJ1-5; D is possibly TRBD1 (5 bases). Per the germline V gene, CDR1 is SQVTM and CDR2 is ANQGSEA. Trimming removed 6 bases from V and 11 bases from J, with 14 bases in between. The CDR3 runs 11 residues. In DNA form, the CDR3 reads TGCAGCGTCGGAGACAGTTTGTCCCAGCATTTT. Protein sequence: CSVGDSLSQHF. Supplemented by reference TRBV29-1 and TRBJ1-5, the full variable domain reads SAVISQKPSRDICQRGTSLTIQCQVDSQVTMMFWYRQQPGQSLTLIATANQGSEATYESGFVIDKFPISRPNLTFSTLTVSNMSPEDSSIYLCSVGDSLSQHFGDGTRLSIL.

The chain uses TRBV19 and TRBJ1-2; no clear D. Germline-derived CDR1 and CDR2 are LNHDA and SQIVND (reference sequence). Trimming took off 4 bases at V and 7 bases at J, with 16 bases between the two ends. The CDR3 is 14 amino acids. The CDR3 DNA follows: TGTGCCAGTAGTACGCAAACTGGGCCTGGTGGCTACACCTTC. This encodes CASSTQTGPGGYTF.

This clonotype was observed many times. The V and J genes are TRBV7-6 and TRBJ2-1; D might be TRBD1 (5 bases). The CDR3 loop spans 15 amino acids. Per the germline V gene, CDR1 is SGHVS and CDR2 is FNYEAQ. V dropped 3 bases and J dropped 4 bases, with 13 bases sitting between them. The CDR3 loop is CASSLPGQHYNEQFF. CDR3 nucleotide sequence: TGTGCCAGCAGCTTGCCAGGGCAGCATTACAATGAGCAGTTCTTC.

This clonotype was found a few times. The CDR3 is CASSYSLAPKRDTQYF. CDR3 nucleotides: TGTGCCAGCAGTTACTCGTTAGCCCCAAAGAGAGATACGCAGTATTTT. The chain joins TRBV6-2 or TRBV6-3 to TRBJ2-3; D gene ambiguous. This CDR3 comprises 16 residues. Trimming took 0 bases from V and 5 from J, leaving 15 bases between them. Germline CDR1 is MNHEY and CDR2 is SVGEGT.

Ten or more counts support this clonotype. V usage is TRBV5-1 and J usage is TRBJ2-7; the D gene is possibly TRBD2 (6 bases). Germline assignment: CDR1 SGHRS and CDR2 YFSETQ. Trimming took 4 bases from V and 3 from J, leaving 14 bases between them. CDR3 length equals 14 residues. CDR3 bases: TGCGCCAGCAGCAACACGGGGGTCCTCTACGAGCAGTACTTC. This translates into CASSNTGVLYEQYF.